The next 4 T cell receptor beta chains were all read from a single sample in a study of blood T cell repertoires in COVID-19. TCRdb's table, derived via immunoSEQ multiplex PCR, lists solely in-frame clones and lacks some. The data hold around 300,000 clones, with roughly 89% observed a single time. Sequencing was done on a sample of peripheral blood. The receptors were sampled from a man in his forties or fifties with acute or convalescent COVID-19.

V usage is TRBV18 and J usage is TRBJ2-7; the match to TRBD1 covers 10 bases. CDR3 length: 17 residues. V trimming: 3 bases; J trimming: 5 bases; junction bases outside the gene matches: 13. Germline loops: CDR1 KGHSH, CDR2 LQKENI. The CDR3 DNA reads as TGTGCCAGCTCACCCGCAACTACCGGGACAGGGGCCAACGAGCAGTACTTC. Translation: CASSPATTGTGANEQYF.

This clone showed up just a few times. The junction shows a germline mismatch at one end, possibly a read error. The V and J genes are TRBV14 and TRBJ2-7, with 10 bases identical to TRBD1. Germline-derived CDR1 and CDR2 are SGHDN and FVKESK. CDR3 length: 17 amino acids. The CDR3 loop reads CASSQAWGQGPSYEQYF. The CDR3, as DNA: TGTGCCAGCAGCCAAGCTTGGGGACAGGGGCCCTCCTATGAGCAGTACTTC. The complete variable domain, with remaining parts taken from reference TRBV14 and TRBJ2-7, reads EAGVTQFPSHSVIEKGQTVTLRCDPISGHDNLYWYRRVMGKEIKFLLHFVKESKQDESGMPNNRFLAERTGGTYSTLKVQPAELEDSGVYFCASSQAWGQGPSYEQYFGPGTRLTVT.

The chain is built from TRBV5-8 and TRBJ1-2, with D possibly matching TRBD1 (6 bases). Per the germline V gene, CDR1 is SGHTS and CDR2 is YDEGEE. The CDR3 is 13 amino acids. The V and J ends lost 2 bases and 8 bases respectively, with 13 bases between them. The CDR3: CASSLLGGSGYTF. The CDR3 bases are TGTGCCAGCAGCTTATTAGGGGGTTCCGGCTACACCTTC.

The rearrangement uses TRBV19 and TRBJ2-7; 7 nucleotides line up with TRBD2. The CDR3 runs 16 residues. Germline values: CDR1 LNHDA, CDR2 SQIVND (reference sequence). The J segment lost 0 bases and the V segment lost 1 base, leaving 6 bases of the junction unmatched. As DNA, the CDR3 is TGTGCCAGTAGTATAGGTTGGCTAGCGGACTCCTACGAGCAGTACTTC. Protein product: CASSIGWLADSYEQYF.